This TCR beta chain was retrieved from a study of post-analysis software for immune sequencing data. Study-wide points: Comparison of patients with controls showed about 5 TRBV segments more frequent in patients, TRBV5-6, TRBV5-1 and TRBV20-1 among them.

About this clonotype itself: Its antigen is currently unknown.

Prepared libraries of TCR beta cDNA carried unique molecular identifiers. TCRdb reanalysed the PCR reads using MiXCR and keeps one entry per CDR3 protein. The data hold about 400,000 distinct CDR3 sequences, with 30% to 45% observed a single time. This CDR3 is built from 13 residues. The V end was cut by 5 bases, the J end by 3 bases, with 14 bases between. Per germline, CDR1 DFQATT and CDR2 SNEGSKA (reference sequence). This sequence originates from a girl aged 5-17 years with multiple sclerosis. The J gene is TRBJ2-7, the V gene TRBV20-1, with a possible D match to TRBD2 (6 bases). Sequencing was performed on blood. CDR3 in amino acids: CSASPGLVYEQYF. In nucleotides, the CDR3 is TGCAGTGCTTCACCGGGACTTGTCTACGAGCAGTACTTC.